This T cell receptor (beta chain) is from a study of technical replicates of blood from several donors. Some clones are missing from TCRdb's copy, which holds only in-frame ones; the method was immunoSEQ multiplex PCR. The sample consists of 75,000 to 85,000 clones, about 81% of them appearing once. The material sequenced was PBMCs. This clonotype originated in a human donor in good health. Some clones in this sample may be carry-over from other donors' samples.

The CDR3 region is CSAGDSSYNEQFF. The DNA of the CDR3 is TGCAGCGCGGGGGACAGCTCCTACAATGAGCAGTTCTTC. The V call is TRBV29-1, the J call TRBJ2-1; D might be TRBD1 (7 bases). V gave up 7 bases and J gave up 0 bases, with 10 bases separating them. Germline CDR1 SQVTM, CDR2 ANQGSEA. CDR3 length equals 13 residues.